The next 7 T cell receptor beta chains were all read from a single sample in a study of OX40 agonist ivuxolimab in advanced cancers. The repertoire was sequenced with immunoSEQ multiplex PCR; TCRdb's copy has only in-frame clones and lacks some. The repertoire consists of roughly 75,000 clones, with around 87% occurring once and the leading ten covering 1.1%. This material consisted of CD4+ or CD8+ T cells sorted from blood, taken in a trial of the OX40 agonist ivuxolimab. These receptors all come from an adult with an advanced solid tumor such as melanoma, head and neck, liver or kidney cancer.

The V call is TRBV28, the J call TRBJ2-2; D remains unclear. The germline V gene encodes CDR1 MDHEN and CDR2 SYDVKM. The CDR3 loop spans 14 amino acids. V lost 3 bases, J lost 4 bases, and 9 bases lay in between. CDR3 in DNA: TGTGCCAGCAGTTTTTCGAGACGCACCGGGGAGCTGTTTTTT. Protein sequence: CASSFSRRTGELFF.

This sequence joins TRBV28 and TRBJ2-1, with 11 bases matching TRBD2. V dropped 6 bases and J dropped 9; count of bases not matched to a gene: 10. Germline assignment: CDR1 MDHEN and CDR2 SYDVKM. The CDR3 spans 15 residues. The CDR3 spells CASRATLAGGGEQFF. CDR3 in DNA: TGTGCCAGCAGGGCGACCCTAGCGGGAGGAGGTGAGCAGTTCTTC.

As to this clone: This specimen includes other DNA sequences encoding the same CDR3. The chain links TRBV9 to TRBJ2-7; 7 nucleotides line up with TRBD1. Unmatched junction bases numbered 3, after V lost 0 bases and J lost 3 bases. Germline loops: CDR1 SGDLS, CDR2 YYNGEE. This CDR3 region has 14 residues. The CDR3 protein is CASSVAGQNYEQYF. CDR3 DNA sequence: TGTGCCAGCAGCGTAGCGGGACAGAACTACGAGCAGTACTTC.

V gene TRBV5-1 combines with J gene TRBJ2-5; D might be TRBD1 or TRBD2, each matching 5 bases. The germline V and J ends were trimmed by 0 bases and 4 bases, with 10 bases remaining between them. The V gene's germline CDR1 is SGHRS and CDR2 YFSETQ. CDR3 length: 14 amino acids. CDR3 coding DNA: TGCGCCAGCAGCTTGGAAGCAGGGACAGAGACCCAGTACTTC. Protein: CASSLEAGTETQYF.

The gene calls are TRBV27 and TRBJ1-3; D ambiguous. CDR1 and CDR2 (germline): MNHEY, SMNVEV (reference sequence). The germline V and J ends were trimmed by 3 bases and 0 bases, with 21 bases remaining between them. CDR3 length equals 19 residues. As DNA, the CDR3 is TGTGCCAGCAGTTTGTCCCCACCGGACTCCCGGAGCTCTGGAAACACCATATATTTT. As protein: CASSLSPPDSRSSGNTIYF.

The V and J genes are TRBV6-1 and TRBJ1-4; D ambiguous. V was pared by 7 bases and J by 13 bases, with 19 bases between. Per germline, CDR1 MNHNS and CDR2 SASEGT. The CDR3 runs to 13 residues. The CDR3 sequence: CASIGRTHSGLFF. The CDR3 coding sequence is TGTGCCAGCATCGGCAGGACCCACTCGGGACTGTTTTTT.

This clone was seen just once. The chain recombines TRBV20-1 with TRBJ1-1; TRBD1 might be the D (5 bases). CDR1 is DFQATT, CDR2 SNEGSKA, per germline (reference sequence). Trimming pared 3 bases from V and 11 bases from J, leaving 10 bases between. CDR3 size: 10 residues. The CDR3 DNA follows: TGCAGTGCTAGGGGGACTACGGCTTTCTTT. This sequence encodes CSARGTTAFF.